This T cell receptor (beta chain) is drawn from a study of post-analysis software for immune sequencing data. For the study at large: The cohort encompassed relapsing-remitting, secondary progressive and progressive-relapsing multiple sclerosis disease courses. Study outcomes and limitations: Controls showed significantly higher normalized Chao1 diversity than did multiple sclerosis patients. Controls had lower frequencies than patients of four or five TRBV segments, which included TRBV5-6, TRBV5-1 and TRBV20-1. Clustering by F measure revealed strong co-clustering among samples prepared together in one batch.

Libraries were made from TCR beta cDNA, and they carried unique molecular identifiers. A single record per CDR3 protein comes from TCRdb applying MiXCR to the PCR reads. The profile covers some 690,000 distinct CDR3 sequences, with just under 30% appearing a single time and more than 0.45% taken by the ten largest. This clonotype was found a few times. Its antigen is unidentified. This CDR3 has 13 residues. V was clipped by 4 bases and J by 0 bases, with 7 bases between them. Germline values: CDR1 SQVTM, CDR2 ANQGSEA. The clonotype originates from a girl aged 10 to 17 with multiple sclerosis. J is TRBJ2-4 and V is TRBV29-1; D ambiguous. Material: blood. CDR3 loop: CSVGTAAKNIQYF. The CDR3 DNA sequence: TGCAGCGTTGGGACGGCAGCCAAAAACATTCAGTACTTC.